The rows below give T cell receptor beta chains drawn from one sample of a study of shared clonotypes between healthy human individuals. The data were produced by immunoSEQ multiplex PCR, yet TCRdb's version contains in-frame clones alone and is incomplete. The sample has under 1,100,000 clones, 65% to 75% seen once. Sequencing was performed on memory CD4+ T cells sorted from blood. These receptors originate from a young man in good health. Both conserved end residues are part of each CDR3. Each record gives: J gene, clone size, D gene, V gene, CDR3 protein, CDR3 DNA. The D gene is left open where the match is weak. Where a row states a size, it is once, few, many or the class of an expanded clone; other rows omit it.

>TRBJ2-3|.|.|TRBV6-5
CASSRTSSTDTQYF
TGTGCCAGCAGTAGGACATCTAGCACAGATACGCAGTATTTT
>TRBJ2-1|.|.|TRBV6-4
CASGARPWGEQFF
TGTGCCAGCGGGGCGAGACCCTGGGGTGAGCAGTTCTTC
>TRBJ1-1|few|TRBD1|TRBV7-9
CASSSDRPNTEAFF
TGTGCCAGCAGCTCGGACAGGCCGAACACTGAAGCTTTCTTT
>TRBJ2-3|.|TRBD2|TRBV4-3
CASSLSMGSGRSTDTQYF
TGCGCCAGCAGCCTCTCGATGGGAAGCGGGAGGTCCACAGATACGCAGTATTTT
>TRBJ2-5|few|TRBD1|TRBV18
CASSPLWDRPEDMKYF
TGTGCCAGCTCACCACTATGGGACAGGCCTGAGGATATGAAGTACTTC
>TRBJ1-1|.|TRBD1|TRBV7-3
CATQRTGGVGTEAFF
TGTGCCACCCAACGGACAGGGGGGGTGGGCACTGAAGCTTTCTTT
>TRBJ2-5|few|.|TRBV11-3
CASSLGGKGTQYF
TGTGCCAGCAGCTTAGGCGGGAAGGGGACCCAGTACTTC
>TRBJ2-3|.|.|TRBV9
CASIGSGLADLTDTQYF
TGTGCCAGCATCGGCTCCGGGTTAGCGGACCTCACAGATACGCAGTATTTT
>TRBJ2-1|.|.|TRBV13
CASSLNQGSVNEQFF
TGTGCCAGCAGCTTAAATCAGGGGTCGGTCAATGAGCAGTTCTTC
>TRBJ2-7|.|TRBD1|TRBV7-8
CASRGQGSLKQYF
TGTGCCAGCCGCGGACAGGGATCCCTTAAGCAGTACTTC
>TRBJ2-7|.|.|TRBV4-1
CASSQSYRSLPDEQYF
TGCGCCAGCAGCCAGAGTTACAGGTCGTTGCCGGACGAGCAGTACTTC
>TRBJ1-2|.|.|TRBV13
CASSLWAVNYGYTF
TGTGCCAGCAGCTTATGGGCGGTCAACTATGGCTACACCTTC
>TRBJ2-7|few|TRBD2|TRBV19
CASSQTGGVEQYF
TGTGCCAGTAGTCAAACCGGGGGGGTCGAGCAGTACTTC